Below, 2 T cell receptor beta chains from the same sample are listed, as sequenced in a study of T cell repertoires in cytomegalovirus infection. TCRdb re-called the reads through MiXCR, storing one row per CDR3 protein. Altogether approximately 180,000 distinct CDR3 sequences are present, less than 9.5% being singletons, with the ten largest covering about 5%. Sequenced input: PBMCs. The receptors were sampled from a human donor in good health (CMV status not recorded). Some clones in this sample may be carry-over from other donors' samples.

The gene calls are TRBV20-1 and TRBJ2-7; possibly TRBD1 for D (6 bases). The germline CDR1 and CDR2 sequences are DFQATT and SNEGSKA (reference sequence). The CDR3 extends over 16 amino acids. V lost 0 bases to trimming and J lost 2 bases, with 17 bases between them. Here the CDR3 reads CSARDYRARGTYEQYF. In nucleotides, the CDR3 is TGCAGTGCTAGAGATTACAGGGCTAGGGGAACCTACGAGCAGTACTTC.

This clonotype has at least ten counts. The chain employs TRBV15 and TRBJ1-2; perhaps TRBD1 as D (5 bases). The CDR3 runs 14 residues. Trimming cost V 1 base and J 4 bases, with 10 bases left between them. Germline values: CDR1 LNHNV, CDR2 YYDKDF (reference sequence). The CDR3 here is CATSRVRQTYGYTF. The CDR3 DNA is TGTGCCACCAGCAGAGTTAGACAGACCTATGGCTACACCTTC.